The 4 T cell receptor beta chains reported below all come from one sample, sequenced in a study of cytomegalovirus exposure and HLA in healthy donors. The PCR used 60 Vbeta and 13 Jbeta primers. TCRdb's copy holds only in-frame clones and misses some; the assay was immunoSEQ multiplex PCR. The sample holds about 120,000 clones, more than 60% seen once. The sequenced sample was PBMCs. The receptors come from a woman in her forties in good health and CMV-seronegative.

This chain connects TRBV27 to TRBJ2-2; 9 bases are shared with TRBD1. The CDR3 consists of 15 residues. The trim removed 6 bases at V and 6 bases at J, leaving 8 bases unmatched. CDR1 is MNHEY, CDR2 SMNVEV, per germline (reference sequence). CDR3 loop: CASREGQGSAGELFF. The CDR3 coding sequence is TGTGCCAGCAGAGAAGGACAGGGGTCCGCCGGGGAGCTGTTTTTT.

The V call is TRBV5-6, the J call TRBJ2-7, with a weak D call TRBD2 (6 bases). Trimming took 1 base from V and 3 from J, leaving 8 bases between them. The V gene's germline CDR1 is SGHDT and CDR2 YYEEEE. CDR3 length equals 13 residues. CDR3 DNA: TGTGCCAGCAGCTTGCAGGGAGGCTACGAGCAGTACTTC. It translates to CASSLQGGYEQYF.

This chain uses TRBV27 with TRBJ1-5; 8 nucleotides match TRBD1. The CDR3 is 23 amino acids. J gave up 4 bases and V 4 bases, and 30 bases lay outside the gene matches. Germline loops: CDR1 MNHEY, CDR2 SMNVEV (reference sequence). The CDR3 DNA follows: TGTGCCAGCAGTTCCCCGGGACAGGTTTTCTTTTTTGGGGCTTTCGGGGGGAATCAGCCCCAGCATTTT. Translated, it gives CASSSPGQVFFFGAFGGNQPQHF.

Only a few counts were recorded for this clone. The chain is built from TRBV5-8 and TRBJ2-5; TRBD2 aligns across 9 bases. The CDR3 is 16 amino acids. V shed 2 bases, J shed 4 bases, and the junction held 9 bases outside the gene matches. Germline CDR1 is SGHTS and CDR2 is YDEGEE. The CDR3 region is CASSLGAGGLGETQYF. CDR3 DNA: TGTGCCAGCAGCTTAGGAGCGGGAGGCCTCGGAGAGACCCAGTACTTC.